Below, 10 T cell receptor beta chains from the same sample are listed, as sequenced in a study of human T cells and chemical hapten exposure. TCRdb reprocessed the RACE reads via MiXCR and lists one record per CDR3 protein. The table lists 85,000 to 120,000 distinct CDR3 sequences, 12% of them singletons. Time point: pre-sensitization, week 0. Treatment described: therapeutic diphenylcyclopropenone sensitization with weekly scalp DPC. The sample in question was whole blood, obtained in connection with sensitization to the hapten diphenylcyclopropenone (DPC). The receptors were gathered from a woman aged 50 to 60 with alopecia areata. Some clones in this sample may be carry-over from other donors' samples.

This clonotype was found a few times. The chain joins TRBV10-1 to TRBJ1-1, with a tentative D call TRBD1 (5 bases). The V and J ends lost 0 bases and 6 bases respectively, with 11 bases between them. The CDR3 runs to 14 residues. CDR1 is WNHNN, CDR2 SYGVQD, per germline (reference sequence). The CDR3 sequence: CASSESAGMAEAFF. DNA for the CDR3: TGCGCCAGCAGTGAGTCCGCAGGGATGGCTGAAGCTTTCTTT.

A note on this clonotype: Since a much larger clone is just one base distant, this may be a read error. This chain links TRBV27 with TRBJ1-6; a possible D gene is TRBD1 (6 bases). The CDR3 spans 18 residues. Per germline, CDR1 MNHEY and CDR2 SMNVEV (reference sequence). V lost 3 bases and J 3 bases, leaving 18 bases between the germline ends. CDR3 sequence (DNA): TGTGCCAGCAGTTTTTGGCGTGGGGGGGGCCTCTATAATTCACCCCTCCACTTT. Encoded protein: CASSFWRGGGLYNSPLHF.

This clonotype showed up just a few times. This chain uses TRBV14 with TRBJ1-6; D gene ambiguous. Between the trimmed V and J ends, which lost 0 bases and 9 bases, there was a span of 9 bases. This CDR3 region has 14 residues. Germline CDR1 reads SGHDN; CDR2 reads FVKESK. CDR3 amino acids: CASSQESWLSPLHF. CDR3 sequence (DNA): TGTGCCAGCAGCCAAGAGAGCTGGCTTTCACCCCTCCACTTT.

The sample holds a few counts of this clonotype. V gene TRBV5-1 combines with J gene TRBJ2-7; D possibly corresponds to TRBD1 (5 bases). Deletions cut 3 bases from V and 2 bases from J, with 15 bases between. Germline CDR1 SGHRS, CDR2 YFSETQ. The CDR3 has 15 residues. This chain's CDR3 is CASSSQGFIPYEQYF. The CDR3 DNA is TGCGCCAGCAGCTCCCAGGGTTTCATCCCCTACGAGCAGTACTTC. The full variable domain, its missing parts supplied by reference TRBV5-1 and TRBJ2-7, is KAGVTQTPRYLIKTRGQQVTLSCSPISGHRSVSWYQQTPGQGLQFLFEYFSETQRNKGNFPGRFSGRQFSNSRSEMNVSTLELGDSALYLCASSSQGFIPYEQYFGPGTRLTVT.

This clonotype has more than one count but fewer than ten. The rearrangement links TRBV20-1 to TRBJ2-7, with 11 bases matching TRBD2. The germline V gene has CDR1 DFQATT and CDR2 SNEGSKA (reference sequence). Germline trimming cut 8 bases from V and 0 bases from J; bases unmatched to any gene: 12. The CDR3 has 16 amino acids. The CDR3 DNA reads as TGCAGTCCTTTTGCCCGAGGGACTAGCGGCTCCTACGAGCAGTACTTC. Translated: CSPFARGTSGSYEQYF.

The J gene is TRBJ2-1, the V gene TRBV10-3, with D unclear. CDR1 and CDR2 from the germline V gene are ENHRY and SYGVKD. There are 13 residues in the CDR3. Trimming cost V 10 bases and J 7 bases, with 17 bases left between them. DNA for the CDR3: TGTGCCACACGAGGCACGGGCGGAAATGAGCAGTTCTTC. Translating it yields CATRGTGGNEQFF.

This clonotype was seen only a few times. The rearrangement links TRBV12-3 or TRBV12-4 to TRBJ2-5; a possible D gene is TRBD2 (5 bases). The CDR3 runs to 14 residues. Deletions cut 5 bases from V and 4 bases from J, with 14 bases between. DNA for the CDR3: TGTGCCAGCAGTCCCCCCCGTGGGAGAGAGACCCAGTACTTC. Protein sequence: CASSPPRGRETQYF.

This CDR3 reads CSVRRLSGISDTQYF. The CDR3 DNA reads TGCAGCGTCCGTCGGCTTAGCGGGATTTCCGATACGCAGTATTTT. The chain links TRBV29-1 to TRBJ2-3; 8 bases are a match to TRBD2. The ends lost 6 bases at V and 6 bases at J; junction bases unmatched: 14. This CDR3 spans 15 amino acids. From germline, CDR1 is SQVTM and CDR2 ANQGSEA.

This clonotype was seen many times. V usage is TRBV7-9 and J usage is TRBJ2-5; D remains unclear. Trimming removed 5 bases at V and 3 bases at J, with 13 bases between. Germline V CDR1 and CDR2: SEHNR, FQNEAQ (reference sequence). CDR3 size: 14 residues. The CDR3 reads CASSSAGSKETQYF. In DNA, the CDR3 is TGTGCCAGCAGCAGTGCAGGATCCAAAGAGACCCAGTACTTC.

This clonotype showed up many times. The V and J genes are TRBV2 and TRBJ1-2; D gene ambiguous. CDR3 length: 11 amino acids. V lost 1 base, J lost 8 bases, and 5 bases lay in between. CDR1 is SNHLY, CDR2 FYNNEI, per germline. CDR3 in amino acids: CASSEGVGYTF. CDR3 coding DNA: TGTGCCAGCAGTGAAGGAGTGGGCTACACCTTC. Using reference TRBV2 and TRBJ1-2 for the parts outside the CDR3, the full variable domain is EPEVTQTPSHQVTQMGQEVILRCVPISNHLYFYWYRQILGQKVEFLVSFYNNEISEKSEIFDDQFSVERPDGSNFTLKIRSTKLEDSAMYFCASSEGVGYTFGSGTRLTVV.